The sample holds one count of the clone carrying this T cell receptor (beta chain). The method was immunoSEQ multiplex PCR; TCRdb's version includes in-frame clones alone and lacks a portion of them. The sample contains hundreds of thousands of clones, approximately 90% of which appear only once. Germline CDR1 SGHTA, CDR2 FQGTGA. V lost 4 bases to trimming and J lost 0 bases; unmatched junction nucleotides: 7. This CDR3 has 18 amino acids. The sample is drawn from a study of shared T cell receptors in the human thymus. A further study also used this sample, focusing on human thymus T cells. As that study records: Resected material from corrective heart surgery provided the thymus tissue analysed. Biased V and J segment usage appeared in thymus and peripheral blood. Thymic TCR repertoires of unrelated people reportedly overlapped highly.

The sequenced sample was thymocytes. The TCR sequence derives from a boy less than two years old with a congenital heart defect. The rearrangement uses TRBV7-3 and TRBJ2-2; 11 bases line up with TRBD2. This CDR3 is CASSSGLAGPANTGELFF. The CDR3 DNA reads TGTGCCAGCAGCTCTGGACTAGCGGGCCCCGCGAACACCGGGGAGCTGTTTTTT.